This passage covers 4 T cell receptor beta chains from one sample sequenced in a study of shared clonotypes between healthy human individuals. Libraries were prepared by immunoSEQ multiplex PCR; TCRdb keeps only in-frame clonotypes and omits some of them. The sample contains roughly 1 million clones, approximately 80% of which appear only once. Sequenced: memory CD4+ T cells from PBMCs. The subset: CD45RA-negative fraction. The receptors here all came from a man aged 18 to 29 in good health. Some clones in this sample may be carry-over from other donors' samples.

The genes are TRBV6-6 and TRBJ2-7; D might be TRBD2 (5 bases). Trimming left V 3 bases short and J 4 bases short, with 19 bases between. The germline V gene encodes CDR1 MNHNY and CDR2 SVGAGI (reference sequence). This CDR3 has 16 residues. CDR3 DNA sequence: TGTGCCAGCAGTTATTCCAGCGGTACACCTTCGTACGAGCAGTACTTC. It translates to CASSYSSGTPSYEQYF.

The chain combines TRBV28 with TRBJ2-1, with TRBD1 identical over 12 bases. Germline V lookup: CDR1 MDHEN, CDR2 SYDVKM. This CDR3 has 15 amino acids. Losses at the gene ends were 6 bases for V and 9 bases for J; bases not matched to a gene: 9. CDR3 nucleotides: TGTGCCAGCAGGTACGCCGGGACAGGGGGCCTTGAGCAGTTCTTC. Its translation: CASRYAGTGGLEQFF.

The chain uses TRBV6-1 and TRBJ2-3; D possibly corresponds to TRBD1 (6 bases). The germline V and J ends were trimmed by 6 bases and 6 bases, with 19 bases remaining between them. The CDR3 length is 15 residues. Germline-derived CDR1 and CDR2 are MNHNS and SASEGT. The CDR3 nucleotides read TGTGCCAGCAGGGGGGCGGCCATACGAACCGATACGCAGTATTTT. Protein sequence: CASRGAAIRTDTQYF.

The gene calls are TRBV4-3 and TRBJ2-6, with D possibly TRBD2 on 6 matching bases. In germline, CDR1 is LGHNA, CDR2 YSLEER. The ends were cut back, 5 bases at V and 2 bases at J, with 13 bases in the middle. The CDR3 spans 16 residues. The CDR3 region is CASSNPTGAGANVLTF. The CDR3 DNA reads TGCGCCAGCAGCAATCCAACGGGAGCTGGGGCCAACGTCCTGACTTTC.